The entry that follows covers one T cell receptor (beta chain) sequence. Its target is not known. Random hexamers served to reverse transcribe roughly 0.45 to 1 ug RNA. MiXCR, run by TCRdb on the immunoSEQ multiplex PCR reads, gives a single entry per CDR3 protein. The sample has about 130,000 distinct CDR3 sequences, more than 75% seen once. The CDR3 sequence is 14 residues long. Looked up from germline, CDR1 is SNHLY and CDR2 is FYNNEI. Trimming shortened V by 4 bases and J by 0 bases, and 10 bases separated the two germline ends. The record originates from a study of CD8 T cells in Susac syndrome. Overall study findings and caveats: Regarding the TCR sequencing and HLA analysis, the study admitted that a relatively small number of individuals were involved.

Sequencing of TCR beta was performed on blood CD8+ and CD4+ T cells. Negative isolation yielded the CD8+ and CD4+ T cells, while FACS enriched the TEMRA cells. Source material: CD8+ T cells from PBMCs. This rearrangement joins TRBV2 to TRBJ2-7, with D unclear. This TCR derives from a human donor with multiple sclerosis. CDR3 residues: CASSGEVPSYEQYF. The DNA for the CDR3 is TGTGCCAGCAGTGGAGAAGTTCCCTCCTACGAGCAGTACTTC.